This T cell receptor beta chain is drawn from a study of blood T cell repertoires in COVID-19. Whole-study context: Some COVID-19 samples were acute and others convalescent; all came from the United States, Italy and Spain. The cDNA or gDNA used as material had been derived from T cells, B-cell-depleted T cells, or PBMCs.

This CDR3 has 14 amino acids. As handled by the study authors: Estimation of nucleated cell counts relied on the amplification of reference gene primers. Produced via immunoSEQ multiplex PCR; TCRdb's table is partial and in-frame only. The D gene and trimming were derived from the DNA, and the V and J assignments and clone size from that table. The sample lists around 25,000 clones, approximately 80% occurring once. This sequence joins TRBV21-1 and TRBJ1-5; the DNA was not used to check the table's D call, TRBD1. TRBV21-1 is an annotated pseudogene. The specimen sequenced was peripheral blood. The source is a man between 65 and 79 years old with active COVID-19. CDR3 residues: CASPPGTANQPQHF. As DNA, the CDR3 is TGTGCCAGCCCCCCCGGGACAGCGAATCAGCCCCAGCATTTT.